This T cell receptor (beta chain) derives from a study of shared clonotypes between healthy human individuals. Points on this clone: The antigen is not known. The same CDR3 also results from other DNA sequences found in this sample.

Per germline, CDR1 MDHEN and CDR2 SYDVKM. V lost 2 bases, J lost 4 bases, and 6 bases lay in between. The length of the CDR3 is 13 residues. In the source study's methods: Filtering differed since immunoSEQ provided only junctions, with no quality scores. Profiling relied on immunoSEQ multiplex PCR, and the TCRdb table lists in-frame clones only, not all of them. That table gives V, J and clone size, and the DNA gave D and trimming. This table has roughly 1,800,000 clones, approximately 94% appearing once. Naive CD8 populations comprised CD45RO-negative cells positively selected for CCR7, excluding terminally differentiated effector memory CD45RA+ cells. Everyone who donated was a Caucasian adult who lived in Nashville, Tennessee. Study-wide results and caveats: Larger estimated richness was generally seen in naive subsets than in memory subsets.

The chain uses TRBV28 and TRBJ1-5; D is unresolved. This receptor was identified in a man aged 18 to 29 in good health. The sample consisted of naive CD8+ T cells sorted from blood. CDR3 loop: CASSLTGNQPQHF. The DNA for the CDR3 is TGTGCCAGCAGTTTAACCGGGAATCAGCCCCAGCATTTT.